These T cell receptor beta chains were read from a single sample in a study of CD8 T cells in ankylosing spondylitis. TCRdb recomputed calls from the 5' RACE reads with MiXCR, one row per CDR3 protein. This sample yields 240,000 or so distinct CDR3 sequences, of which around 7.8% are seen a single time; approximately 7% belongs to the top ten. The specimen was blood, either unsorted or a sorted T cell fraction (not recorded which). These TCRs come from a male donor with ankylosing spondylitis or in good health (not recorded which). CDR3s include the opening cysteine and the closing phenylalanine or tryptophan. The D gene is left open where the match is weak. Some rows mark clone size as missing; the rest say once, few, many or name a class of expanded clone.

size: many; D: .; J: TRBJ1-1; V: TRBV4-3; CDR3: CASSQEWVGTEAFF; DNA: TGCGCCAGCAGCCAAGAATGGGTAGGGACTGAAGCTTTCTTT
size: many; D: TRBD1; J: TRBJ2-2; V: TRBV5-1; CDR3: CASSLVVGTGNTGELFF; DNA: TGCGCCAGCAGCTTGGTGGTAGGGACAGGGAACACCGGGGAGCTGTTTTTT
size: many; D: .; J: TRBJ1-6; V: TRBV4-2; CDR3: CASSQVAGGYSPLHF; DNA: TGTGCCAGCAGCCAAGTCGCCGGGGGGTATTCACCCCTCCACTTT
size: many; D: TRBD1; J: TRBJ2-2; V: TRBV20-1; CDR3: CSAGVQGASGELFF; DNA: TGCAGTGCGGGCGTACAGGGGGCATCCGGGGAGCTGTTTTTT
size: many; D: .; J: TRBJ1-3; V: TRBV4-3; CDR3: CASSQGQAGNTIYF; DNA: TGCGCCAGCAGCCAAGGGCAGGCTGGAAACACCATATATTTT
size: .; D: TRBD1; J: TRBJ2-2; V: TRBV24-1; CDR3: CATSDSGQGLTGELFF; DNA: TGTGCCACCAGTGATTCGGGACAGGGCCTCACCGGGGAGCTGTTTTTT
size: few; D: .; J: TRBJ2-1; V: TRBV29-1; CDR3: CSVVLGGSSYNEQFF; DNA: TGCAGCGTTGTTCTGGGGGGCAGCTCCTACAATGAGCAGTTCTTC
size: many; D: TRBD1; J: TRBJ2-1; V: TRBV2; CDR3: CASSGTGRAYNEQFF; DNA: TGTGCCAGCAGCGGGACAGGGCGAGCCTACAATGAGCAGTTCTTC
size: many; D: .; J: TRBJ1-5; V: TRBV20-1; CDR3: CSAEDTYSNQPQHF; DNA: TGCAGTGCTGAAGACACATATAGCAATCAGCCCCAGCATTTT
size: many; D: TRBD2; J: TRBJ2-1; V: TRBV5-1; CDR3: CASSDGLEGLSSYNEQFF; DNA: TGCGCCAGCAGCGACGGACTAGAGGGGCTCAGCTCCTACAATGAGCAGTTCTTC
size: many; D: .; J: TRBJ1-1; V: TRBV10-3; CDR3: CAISDRMTEAFF; DNA: TGTGCCATCAGCGACCGTATGACTGAAGCTTTCTTT
size: many; D: TRBD1; J: TRBJ2-2; V: TRBV12-3/TRBV12-4; CDR3: CASLAGGNTGELFF; DNA: TGTGCCAGCCTCGCAGGGGGGAACACCGGGGAGCTGTTTTTT
size: few; D: .; J: TRBJ2-5; V: TRBV9; CDR3: CASSVSGKQEPQYF; DNA: TGTGCCAGCAGCGTGAGCGGAAAGCAAGAGCCCCAGTACTTC
size: many; D: TRBD1; J: TRBJ2-3; V: TRBV29-1; CDR3: CSDLGQGIADTQYF; DNA: TGCAGCGATTTGGGACAGGGAATTGCAGATACGCAGTATTTT
size: .; D: .; J: TRBJ2-5; V: TRBV7-6; CDR3: CASSFGTPETQYF; DNA: TGTGCCAGCAGCTTCGGGACACCAGAGACCCAGTACTTC
size: many; D: TRBD1; J: TRBJ1-2; V: TRBV7-9; CDR3: CASSSPRTGAYGYTF; DNA: TGTGCCAGCAGCAGCCCCCGGACAGGGGCGTATGGCTACACCTTC
size: .; D: TRBD2; J: TRBJ2-7; V: TRBV4-3; CDR3: CASSQEPSGRDYEQYF; DNA: TGCGCCAGCAGCCAAGAACCTAGCGGGAGGGACTACGAGCAGTACTTC
size: many; D: .; J: TRBJ1-1; V: TRBV5-1; CDR3: CASSSSTGNTEAFF; DNA: TGCGCCAGCAGCTCCTCTACCGGGAACACTGAAGCTTTCTTT